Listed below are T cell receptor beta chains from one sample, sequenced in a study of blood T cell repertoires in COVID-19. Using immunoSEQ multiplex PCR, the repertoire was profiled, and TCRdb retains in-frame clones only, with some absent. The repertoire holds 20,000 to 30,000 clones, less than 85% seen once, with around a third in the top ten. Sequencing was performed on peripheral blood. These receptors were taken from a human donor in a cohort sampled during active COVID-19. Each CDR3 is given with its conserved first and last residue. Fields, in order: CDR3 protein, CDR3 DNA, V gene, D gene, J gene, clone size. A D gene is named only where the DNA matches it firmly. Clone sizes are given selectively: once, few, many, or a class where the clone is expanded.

CDR3aa: CASTGGERSYNEQFF; CDR3nt: TGTGCCAGCACCGGGGGGGAACGCTCCTACAATGAGCAGTTCTTC; v_gene: TRBV2; d_gene: TRBD2; j_gene: TRBJ2-1; abundance: .
CDR3aa: CAIPTTSGSPMQYF; CDR3nt: TGTGCCATCCCCACTACTAGCGGGTCCCCAATGCAGTATTTT; v_gene: TRBV7-2; d_gene: TRBD2; j_gene: TRBJ2-3; abundance: .
CDR3aa: CASSSDGDSNQPQHF; CDR3nt: TGTGCCAGCAGTTCGGACGGGGATAGCAATCAGCCCCAGCATTTT; v_gene: TRBV6-5; d_gene: .; j_gene: TRBJ1-5; abundance: once
CDR3aa: CASSLLPGTSGNEQFF; CDR3nt: TGTGCCAGCAGCTTGCTTCCCGGGACTAGCGGCAATGAGCAGTTCTTC; v_gene: TRBV11-2; d_gene: TRBD2; j_gene: TRBJ2-1; abundance: .
CDR3aa: CATSRDRGREAYGYTF; CDR3nt: TGTGCCACCAGCAGAGATCGAGGCAGGGAAGCCTATGGCTACACCTTC; v_gene: TRBV15; d_gene: .; j_gene: TRBJ1-2; abundance: .
CDR3aa: CASGDRVYPDTQYF; CDR3nt: TGTGCCAGTGGGGACAGGGTATATCCAGATACGCAGTATTTT; v_gene: TRBV25-1; d_gene: TRBD1; j_gene: TRBJ2-3; abundance: .
CDR3aa: CASSRRGQGAFSGANVLTF; CDR3nt: TGCGCCAGCAGCCGTCGGGGACAGGGGGCCTTCTCTGGGGCCAACGTCCTGACTTTC; v_gene: TRBV4-1; d_gene: TRBD1; j_gene: TRBJ2-6; abundance: .
CDR3aa: CASSLGGRGQETQYF; CDR3nt: TGTGCCAGCAGCTTAGGCGGGAGGGGTCAAGAGACCCAGTACTTC; v_gene: TRBV7-7; d_gene: TRBD2; j_gene: TRBJ2-5; abundance: .
CDR3aa: CASIPEQGASPLHF; CDR3nt: TGTGCCAGTATTCCGGAACAGGGTGCCTCACCCCTCCACTTT; v_gene: TRBV2; d_gene: .; j_gene: TRBJ1-6; abundance: .
CDR3aa: CASSVIGTSGGNNEQFF; CDR3nt: TGTGCCAGCAGCGTTATTGGGACTAGCGGGGGAAACAATGAGCAGTTCTTC; v_gene: TRBV9; d_gene: TRBD2; j_gene: TRBJ2-1; abundance: .
CDR3aa: CSASKVSSGGEYNEQFF; CDR3nt: TGCAGTGCTAGTAAGGTCTCTAGCGGGGGGGAGTACAATGAGCAGTTCTTC; v_gene: TRBV20-1; d_gene: TRBD2; j_gene: TRBJ2-1; abundance: few
CDR3aa: CASSRRTGVEQFF; CDR3nt: TGTGCCAGCAGCCGTCGAACAGGGGTCGAGCAGTTCTTC; v_gene: TRBV28; d_gene: TRBD1; j_gene: TRBJ2-1; abundance: .
CDR3aa: CASSSRREQYF; CDR3nt: TGTGCCAGCAGCTCTAGAAGGGAGCAGTACTTC; v_gene: TRBV5-6; d_gene: .; j_gene: TRBJ2-7; abundance: .
CDR3aa: CASSDGTDEKLFF; CDR3nt: TGCGCCAGCAGCGACGGGACAGATGAAAAACTGTTTTTT; v_gene: TRBV5-1; d_gene: TRBD1; j_gene: TRBJ1-4; abundance: .
CDR3aa: CATSRERARTGELFF; CDR3nt: TGTGCCACCAGCCGAGAGAGGGCTCGGACCGGGGAGCTGTTTTTT; v_gene: TRBV15; d_gene: .; j_gene: TRBJ2-2; abundance: .
CDR3aa: CASGETPKETQYF; CDR3nt: TGTGCCAGCGGGGAGACTCCTAAAGAGACCCAGTACTTC; v_gene: TRBV2; d_gene: .; j_gene: TRBJ2-5; abundance: .
CDR3aa: CASVRGQNTGELFF; CDR3nt: TGTGCCAGTGTTAGGGGACAGAACACCGGGGAGCTGTTTTTT; v_gene: TRBV19; d_gene: .; j_gene: TRBJ2-2; abundance: .